This TCR beta chain was documented in a study of cytomegalovirus exposure and HLA in healthy donors. Overall study findings and caveats: Prediction of most subjects' HLA-A and HLA-B alleles by TCR beta sequences was reportedly accurate. A later analysis showed HLA-associated TCR beta chains outstripping equally common others in clonal expansion. Most TCR sequences showed up rarely, but some public TCRs showed up in many donors.

The CDR3 totals 16 residues. J lost 1 base, V lost 4 bases, and 4 bases had no gene match. Looked up from germline, CDR1 is SGHNT and CDR2 is YYREEE (reference sequence). Every donor was a healthy person donating bone marrow. The PCR contained 60 Vbeta and 13 Jbeta primers. Sequenced by immunoSEQ multiplex PCR; TCRdb stores in-frame clones only, minus some. The sample lists 150,000 to 200,000 clones; about 80% were seen once. Comments on this clone: What it recognizes is unknown.

The genes are TRBV5-4 and TRBJ2-2; 10 nucleotides match TRBD2. The TCR originated in a woman between 45 and 60 years old in good health and CMV-seronegative. Material for sequencing was PBMCs. In nucleotides, the CDR3 is TGTGCCAGCAGCGTGAGACTAGCGGGGAACACCGGGGAGCTGTTTTTT. This codes for CASSVRLAGNTGELFF.